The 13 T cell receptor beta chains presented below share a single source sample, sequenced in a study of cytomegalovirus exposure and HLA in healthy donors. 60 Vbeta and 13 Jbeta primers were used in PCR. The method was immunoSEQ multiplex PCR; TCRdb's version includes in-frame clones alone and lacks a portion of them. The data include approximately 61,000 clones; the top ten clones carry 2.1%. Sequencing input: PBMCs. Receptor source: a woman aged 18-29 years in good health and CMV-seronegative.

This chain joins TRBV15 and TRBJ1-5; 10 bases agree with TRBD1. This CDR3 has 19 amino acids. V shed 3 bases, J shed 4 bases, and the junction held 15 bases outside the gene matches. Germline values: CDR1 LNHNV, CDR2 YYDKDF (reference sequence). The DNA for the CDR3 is TGTGCCACCAGCAGGCCTGGGGACAGGGGAGGAGCCTTTAATCAGCCCCAGCATTTT. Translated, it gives CATSRPGDRGGAFNQPQHF.

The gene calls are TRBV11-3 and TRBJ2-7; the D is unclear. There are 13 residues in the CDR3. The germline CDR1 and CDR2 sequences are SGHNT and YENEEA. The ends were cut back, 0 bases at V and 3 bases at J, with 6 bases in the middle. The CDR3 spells CASSLDENYEQYF. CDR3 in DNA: TGTGCCAGCAGCTTAGACGAGAACTACGAGCAGTACTTC.

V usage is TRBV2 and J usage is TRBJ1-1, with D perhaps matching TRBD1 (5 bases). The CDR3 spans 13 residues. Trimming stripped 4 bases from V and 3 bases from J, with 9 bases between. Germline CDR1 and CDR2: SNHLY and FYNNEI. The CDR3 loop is CASSVRGDTEAFF. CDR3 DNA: TGTGCCAGCAGTGTCCGGGGGGACACTGAAGCTTTCTTT.

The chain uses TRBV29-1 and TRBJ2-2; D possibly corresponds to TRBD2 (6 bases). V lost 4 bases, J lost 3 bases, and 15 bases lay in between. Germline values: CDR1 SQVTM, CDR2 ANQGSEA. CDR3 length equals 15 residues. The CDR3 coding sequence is TGCAGCGTTGGGGCGGGGAACGGGGACACCGGGGAGCTGTTTTTT. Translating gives CSVGAGNGDTGELFF.

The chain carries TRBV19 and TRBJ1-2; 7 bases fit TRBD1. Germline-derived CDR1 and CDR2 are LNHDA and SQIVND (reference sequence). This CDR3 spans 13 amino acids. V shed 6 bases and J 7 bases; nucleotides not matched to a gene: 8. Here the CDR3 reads CASSPGGVSGYTF. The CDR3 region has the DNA TGTGCCAGTAGCCCAGGGGGAGTTAGTGGCTACACCTTC.

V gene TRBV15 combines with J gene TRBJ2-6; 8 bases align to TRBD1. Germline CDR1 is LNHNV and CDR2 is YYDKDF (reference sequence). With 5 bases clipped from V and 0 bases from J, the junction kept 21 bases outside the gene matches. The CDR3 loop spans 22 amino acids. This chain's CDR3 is CATSSPAFRGRETYSGANVLTF. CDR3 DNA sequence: TGTGCCACCAGCTCGCCAGCCTTCAGGGGGCGAGAAACCTACTCTGGGGCCAACGTCCTGACTTTC.

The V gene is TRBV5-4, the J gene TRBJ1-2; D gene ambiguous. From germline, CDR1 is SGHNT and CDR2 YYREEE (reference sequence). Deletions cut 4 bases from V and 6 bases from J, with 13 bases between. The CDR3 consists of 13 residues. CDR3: CASSPRTRDGYTF. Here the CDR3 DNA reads TGTGCCAGCAGCCCCCGAACGAGGGATGGCTACACCTTC.

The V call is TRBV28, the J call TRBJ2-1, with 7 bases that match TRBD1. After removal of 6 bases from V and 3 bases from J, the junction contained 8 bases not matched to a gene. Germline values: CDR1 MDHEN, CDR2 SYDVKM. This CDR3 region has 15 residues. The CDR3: CASSKPGQLYNEQFF. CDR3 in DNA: TGTGCCAGCAGCAAACCGGGACAGCTCTACAATGAGCAGTTCTTC.

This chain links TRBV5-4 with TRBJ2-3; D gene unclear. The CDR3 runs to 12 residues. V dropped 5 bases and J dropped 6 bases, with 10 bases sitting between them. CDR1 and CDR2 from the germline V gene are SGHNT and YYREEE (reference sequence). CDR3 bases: TGTGCCAGCAGTCCTAGACGGGATACGCAGTATTTT. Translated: CASSPRRDTQYF.

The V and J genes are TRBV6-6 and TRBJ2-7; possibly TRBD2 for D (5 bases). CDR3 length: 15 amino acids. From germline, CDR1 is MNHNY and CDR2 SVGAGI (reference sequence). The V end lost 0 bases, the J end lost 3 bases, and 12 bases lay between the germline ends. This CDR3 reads CASSYSTGFVYEQYF. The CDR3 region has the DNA TGTGCCAGCAGTTACTCAACGGGGTTCGTCTACGAGCAGTACTTC.

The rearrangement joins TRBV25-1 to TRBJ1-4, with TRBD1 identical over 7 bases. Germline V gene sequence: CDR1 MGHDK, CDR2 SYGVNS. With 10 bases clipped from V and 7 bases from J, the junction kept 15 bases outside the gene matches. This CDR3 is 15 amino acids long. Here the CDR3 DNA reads TGTGCCACTCCAGTGATAGACAGGGAGGTTGAAAAACTGTTTTTT. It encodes CATPVIDREVEKLFF. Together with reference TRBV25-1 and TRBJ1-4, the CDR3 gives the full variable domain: EADIYQTPRYLVIGTGKKITLECSQTMGHDKMYWYQQDPGMELHLIHYSYGVNSTEKGDLSSESTVSRIRTEHFPLTLESARPSHTSQYLCATPVIDREVEKLFFGSGTQLSVL.

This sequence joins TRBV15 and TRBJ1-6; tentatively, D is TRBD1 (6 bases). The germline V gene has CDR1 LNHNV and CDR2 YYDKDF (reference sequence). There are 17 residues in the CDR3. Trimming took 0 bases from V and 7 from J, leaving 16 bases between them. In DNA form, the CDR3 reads TGTGCCACCAGCAGAGATACAGGGTTGGCAATGAATTCACCCCTCCACTTT. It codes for CATSRDTGLAMNSPLHF.

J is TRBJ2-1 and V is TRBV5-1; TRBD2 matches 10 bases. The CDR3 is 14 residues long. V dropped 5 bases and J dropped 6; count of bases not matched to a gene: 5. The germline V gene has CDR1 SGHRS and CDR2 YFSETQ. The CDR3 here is CASRLRTSGNEQFF. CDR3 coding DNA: TGCGCCAGCAGATTGAGGACTAGCGGCAATGAGCAGTTCTTC. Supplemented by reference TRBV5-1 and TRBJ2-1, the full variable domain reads KAGVTQTPRYLIKTRGQQVTLSCSPISGHRSVSWYQQTPGQGLQFLFEYFSETQRNKGNFPGRFSGRQFSNSRSEMNVSTLELGDSALYLCASRLRTSGNEQFFGPGTRLTVL.